The TCR beta chain described here comes from a study of blood T cell repertoires in COVID-19. Overall study context: Donors in the United States, Italy and Spain gave samples during acute or convalescent COVID-19. T cells, B-cell-depleted T cells, or PBMCs provided the cDNA or gDNA that served as material.

Authors' analysis steps: Scientists estimated how many nucleated cells there were by amplifying reference gene primers. The protocol was immunoSEQ multiplex PCR, while the TCRdb copy is restricted to in-frame clones and leaves out a portion. From that table come the V and J calls and clone size; the DNA was used to work out D and trimming. The table has a few hundred thousand clones, approximately 83% seen once; the top ten hold less than 2.5%. The CDR3 has 14 residues. CDR1 and CDR2 (germline): MNHEY, SVGAGI. V lost 11 bases and J lost 1, with 17 bases in between. Sequencing used peripheral blood. The sequence was collected from a woman aged 25-40 years who had recovered from COVID-19. The chain uses TRBV6-5 and TRBJ1-1; D is ambiguous. DNA of the CDR3: TGTGCCTCCGACTCGGAGGTTAAGAACACTGAAGCTTTCTTT. Amino acids: CASDSEVKNTEAFF.